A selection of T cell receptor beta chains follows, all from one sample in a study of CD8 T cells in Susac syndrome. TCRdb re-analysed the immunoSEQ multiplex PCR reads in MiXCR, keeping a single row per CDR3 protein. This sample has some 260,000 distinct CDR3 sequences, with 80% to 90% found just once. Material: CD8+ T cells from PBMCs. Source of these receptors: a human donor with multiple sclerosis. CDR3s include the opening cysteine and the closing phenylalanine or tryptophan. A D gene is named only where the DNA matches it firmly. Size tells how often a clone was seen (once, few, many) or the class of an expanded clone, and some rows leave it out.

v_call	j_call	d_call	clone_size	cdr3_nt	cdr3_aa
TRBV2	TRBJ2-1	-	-	TGTGCCACCTTATCCTTAGCGATACAGTTCTTC	CATLSLAIQFF
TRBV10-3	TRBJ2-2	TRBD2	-	TGTGCCATCAGAAGGACTAGCGGGACCCACACATCGGTCGCGAACACCGGGGAGCTGTTTTTT	CAIRRTSGTHTSVANTGELFF
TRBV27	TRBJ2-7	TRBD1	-	TGTGCCAGCGGCCGGGGAGGGACAGGGGACGAGCAGTACTTC	CASGRGGTGDEQYF
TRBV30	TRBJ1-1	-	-	TGTGCCTGGTCGCGGGGAACTGAAGCTTTCTTT	CAWSRGTEAFF
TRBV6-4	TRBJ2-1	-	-	TGTGCCAGCAGTGACTCGCCTAGTTCCTACAATGAGCAGTTCTTC	CASSDSPSSYNEQFF
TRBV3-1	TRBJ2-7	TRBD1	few	TGTGCCAGCAGCCCCCCGGACAGGCTTGACCCCTACGAGCAGTACTTC	CASSPPDRLDPYEQYF
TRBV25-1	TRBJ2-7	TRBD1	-	TGTGCCAGCAGTAACCGGGACAGGGGGACGAGGGAGCAGTACTTC	CASSNRDRGTREQYF
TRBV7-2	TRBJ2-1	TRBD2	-	TGTGCCAGCAGCTTAGAGGCGGGAGGGTGGTCCTACAATGAGCAGTTCTTC	CASSLEAGGWSYNEQFF
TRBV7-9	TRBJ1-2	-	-	TGTGCCAGCAGCTTAATCGGGACGGGGAAAGCTAACTATGGCTACACCTTC	CASSLIGTGKANYGYTF
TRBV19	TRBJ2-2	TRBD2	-	TGTGCCAGTAGTCTCCCACACGGACTAGCGGGAGCTCCCTTGACCGGGGAGCTGTTTTTT	CASSLPHGLAGAPLTGELFF
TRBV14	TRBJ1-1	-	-	TGTGCCAGATTACCCAATGAGGAGTTACAGGGCCTGAACACTGAAGCTTTCTTT	CARLPNEELQGLNTEAFF
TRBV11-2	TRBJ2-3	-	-	TGTGCCAGCAGCCTCAAGCGGGGCACAGATACGCAGTATTTT	CASSLKRGTDTQYF
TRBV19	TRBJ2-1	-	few	TGTGCCAGTACTCTTTCTCCGGAGTCCAATGAGCAGTTCTTC	CASTLSPESNEQFF
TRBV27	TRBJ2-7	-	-	TGTGCCAGTACGGACGGCTTCTCCTACGAGCAGTACTTC	CASTDGFSYEQYF
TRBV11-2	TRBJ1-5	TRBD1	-	TGTGCCAGCAGCGATATGGGACAGACCAATCAGCCCCAGCATTTT	CASSDMGQTNQPQHF
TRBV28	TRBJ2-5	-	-	TGTGCCAGCAGCAAACAAATTTCGGAGACCCAGTACTTC	CASSKQISETQYF
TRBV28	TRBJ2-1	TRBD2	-	TGTGCCAGCAGTTCCCCGCTGGGGAGGGAGAATGAGCAGTTCTTC	CASSSPLGRENEQFF
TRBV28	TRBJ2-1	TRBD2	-	TGTGCCACCGAGCGGGAGGGCCAGGAAAATGAGCAGTTCTTC	CATEREGQENEQFF
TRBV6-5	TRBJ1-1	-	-	TGTGCCAGCAGTTACGATTTTGTTAGAGAAGCTTTCTTT	CASSYDFVREAFF
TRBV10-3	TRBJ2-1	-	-	TGTGCCATCAGTGAGTCTCTGAACGGGGATGAGCAGTTCTTC	CAISESLNGDEQFF
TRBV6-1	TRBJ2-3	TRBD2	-	TGTGCCAGCAGTGAAATCCGCGGGAGAAGCACAGATACGCAGTATTTT	CASSEIRGRSTDTQYF
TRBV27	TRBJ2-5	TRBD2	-	TGTGCCAGCACTCGACTAGCGGGAGTTCAAGAGACCCAGTACTTC	CASTRLAGVQETQYF
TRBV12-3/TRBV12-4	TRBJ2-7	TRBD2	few	TGTGCCAGCAGTTTAGAGGCGGGAGCGGTCGAGCAGTACTTC	CASSLEAGAVEQYF
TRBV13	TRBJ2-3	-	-	TGTGCCAGCAGCTTAGGGCAGCGGAACACAGATACGCAGTATTTT	CASSLGQRNTDTQYF
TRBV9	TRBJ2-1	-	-	TGTGCCAGCAGCGAGGGTCCCAATGAGCAGTTCTTC	CASSEGPNEQFF
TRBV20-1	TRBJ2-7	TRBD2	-	TGCAGTGCTCTATCGGGACTAGCGGGAGTCGGCGAGCAGTACTTC	CSALSGLAGVGEQYF
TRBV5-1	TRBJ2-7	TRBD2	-	TGCGCCAGCAGCTATCAAAGCGGGGGGATATACGAGCAGTACTTC	CASSYQSGGIYEQYF
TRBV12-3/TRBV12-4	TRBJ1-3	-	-	TGTGCCAGCAGTTTAGCAGGGGCTGGAAACACCATATATTTT	CASSLAGAGNTIYF
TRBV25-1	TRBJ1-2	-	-	TGTGCCAGCAGTGGGGGCTTGACTAACTATGGCTACACCTTC	CASSGGLTNYGYTF
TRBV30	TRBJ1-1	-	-	TGTGCCTGGAGTCTGGGGGGGGAGGCTGAAGCTTTCTTT	CAWSLGGEAEAFF
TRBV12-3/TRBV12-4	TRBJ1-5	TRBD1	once	TGTGCCAGCAGTAGTGGACAGGCGGGAAGCAATCAGCCCCAGCATTTT	CASSSGQAGSNQPQHF